This T cell receptor beta chain originates from a study of cytomegalovirus exposure and HLA in healthy donors. A remark on this clone: Its specificity is unknown.

CDR3 length: 12 amino acids. Germline V gives CDR1 SGHNT, CDR2 YYREEE (reference sequence). V dropped 4 bases and J dropped 13; count of bases not matched to a gene: 8. Study observations and caveats: Earlier results showed most TCR beta V segments being productive about 90% or about 30% of the time. Analysis performed later showed TCR beta chains linked to HLA being more clonally expanded than equally common others. Listed as cytomegalovirus-associated were over 150 TCR beta chains.

Primers for the PCR totalled 60 Vbeta and 13 Jbeta. Using immunoSEQ multiplex PCR, the repertoire was profiled, and TCRdb retains in-frame clones only, with some absent. The sample shows about 140,000 clones, roughly 80% of them seen only once. The clonotype was recovered from a man in his forties in good health and CMV-seropositive. Sequences were obtained from PBMCs. V and J are TRBV5-4 and TRBJ2-1; 7 bases agree with TRBD1. CDR3 region: CASSQGTAFQFF. In DNA, the CDR3 is TGTGCCAGCAGCCAAGGGACAGCTTTTCAGTTCTTC.